These 2 T cell receptor beta chains were all obtained from the same sample, sequenced in a study of OX40 agonist ivuxolimab in advanced cancers. Produced via immunoSEQ multiplex PCR; TCRdb's table is partial and in-frame only. In the table there are tens of thousands of clones, under 95% of which are singletons. The specimen comprised CD4+ or CD8+ T cells sorted from blood, sampled in a trial of the OX40 agonist ivuxolimab. The receptors were sampled from an adult with an advanced solid tumor such as melanoma, head and neck, liver or kidney cancer.

The chain recombines TRBV9 with TRBJ2-2; TRBD2 agrees at 9 bases. Germline loops: CDR1 SGDLS, CDR2 YYNGEE. CDR3 length equals 18 residues. V lost 4 bases and J lost 4; bases outside the gene matches: 14. The CDR3 DNA follows: TGTGCCAGCAGCCATAGCCGAGGGGCTAGCGGGGCCACCGGGGAGCTGTTTTTT. Protein sequence: CASSHSRGASGATGELFF.

The chain uses TRBV6-6 and TRBJ1-1; 8 bases are shared with TRBD1. V was clipped by 5 bases and J by 0 bases; unmatched bases: 2. Germline V gene sequence: CDR1 MNHNY, CDR2 SVGAGI (reference sequence). This CDR3 spans 14 amino acids. In DNA, the CDR3 is TGTGCCAGCAGTCCAGGGGGCGTGAACACTGAAGCTTTCTTT. Its translation: CASSPGGVNTEAFF.